This T cell receptor beta chain is from a study of CD8 T cells in ankylosing spondylitis. CDR1 and CDR2 (germline): LGHNA, YSLEER. The CDR3 runs to 15 residues. The study, taken as a whole, reports: Ankylosing spondylitis blood appeared to carry a characteristic TCR beta motif of roughly eight highly homologous variants. Significantly higher representation of disease-linked clones was reported for matched ankylosing spondylitis synovial fluid.

TCRdb used MiXCR to reprocess the 5' RACE reads, holding one entry per CDR3 protein. Of 450,000 to 550,000 distinct CDR3 sequences listed, approximately 5% are singletons. Concerning this clonotype: What it binds is unknown. An end of the junction differs from the germline gene, which may be a read error.

The sample was blood, either unsorted or a sorted T cell fraction (not recorded which). J is TRBJ2-1 and V is TRBV4-3, with 13 bases fitting TRBD2. The origin of this receptor is a male donor with ankylosing spondylitis. CDR3 DNA: TGCGCCAGCAGCCTACCGGGACTAGCGGGAAATGAGCGGTTCTTC. Encoded protein: CASSLPGLAGNERFF.